This T cell receptor beta chain stems from a study of cytomegalovirus exposure and HLA in healthy donors. Germline V CDR1 and CDR2: SGHAT, FQNNGV. Trimming took off 8 bases at V and 0 bases at J, with 10 bases between the two ends. This CDR3 comprises 13 residues. PCR amplification relied on 60 Vbeta primers (plus 13 Jbeta primers). The table came from immunoSEQ multiplex PCR; TCRdb's copy has only in-frame clones and leaves some out. The repertoire holds fewer than 200,000 clones, more than 70% seen once, with around 0.97% in the top ten. The TCR comes from a man younger than 40 in good health and CMV-seronegative. The chain has TRBV11-2 and TRBJ1-2, with D uncertain. Sequenced material: PBMCs. The CDR3 region is CASGAVSNYGYTF. CDR3 nucleotides: TGTGCCAGCGGCGCGGTTTCTAACTATGGCTACACCTTC.